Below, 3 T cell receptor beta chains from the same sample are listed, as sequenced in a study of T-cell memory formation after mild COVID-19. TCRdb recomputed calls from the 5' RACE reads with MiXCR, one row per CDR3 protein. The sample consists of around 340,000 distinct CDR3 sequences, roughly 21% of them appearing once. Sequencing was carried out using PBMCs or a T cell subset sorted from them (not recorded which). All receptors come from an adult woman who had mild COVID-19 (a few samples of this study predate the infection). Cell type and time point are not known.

CDR3 residues: CASTPFLGTQQVSEQYF. CDR3 sequence (DNA): TGTGCCAGCACCCCATTTTTAGGTACCCAACAGGTGTCCGAGCAGTACTTC. The V call is TRBV7-9, the J call TRBJ2-7; D may be TRBD1 (5 bases). This CDR3 comprises 17 residues. Germline lookup yields CDR1 SEHNR and CDR2 FQNEAQ (reference sequence). V was clipped by 7 bases and J by 6 bases, with 28 bases between them.

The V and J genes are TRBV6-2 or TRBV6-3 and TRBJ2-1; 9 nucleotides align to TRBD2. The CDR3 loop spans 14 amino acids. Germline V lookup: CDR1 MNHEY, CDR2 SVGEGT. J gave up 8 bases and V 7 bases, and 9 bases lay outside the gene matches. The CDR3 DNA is TGTGCCAGCACCGTTTTTAGCGGGAGCCATGAGCAGTTCTTC. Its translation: CASTVFSGSHEQFF.

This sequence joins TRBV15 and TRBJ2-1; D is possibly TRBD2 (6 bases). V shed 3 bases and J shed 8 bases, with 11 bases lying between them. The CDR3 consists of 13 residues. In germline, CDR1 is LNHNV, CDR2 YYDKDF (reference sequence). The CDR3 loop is CATSSGGYDEQFF. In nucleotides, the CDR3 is TGTGCCACCAGCAGCGGGGGATACGATGAGCAGTTCTTC. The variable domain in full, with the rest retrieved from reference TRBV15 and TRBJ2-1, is DAMVIQNPRYQVTQFGKPVTLSCSQTLNHNVMYWYQQKSSQAPKLLFHYYDKDFNNEADTPDNFQSRRPNTSFCFLDIRSPGLGDTAMYLCATSSGGYDEQFFGPGTRLTVL.